This passage covers 4 T cell receptor beta chains from one sample sequenced in a study of T cell repertoires in cytomegalovirus infection. TCRdb re-derived calls from the reads in MiXCR, one entry per CDR3 protein. This repertoire shows 680,000 or so distinct CDR3 sequences, approximately 34% found once; its top ten account for roughly 2.8%. Sequenced sample: PBMCs. The source of these receptors is a human donor in good health (CMV status not recorded). Some clones in this sample may be carry-over from other donors' samples.

This chain uses TRBV7-2 with TRBJ1-5; weak D call: TRBD1 (6 bases). CDR3 length: 15 amino acids. The V end lost 1 base, the J end lost 4 bases, and 11 bases lay between the germline ends. Germline V gene data show CDR1 as SGHTA and CDR2 as FQGNSA. CDR3 sequence reads: CASSLEWGPNQPQHF. CDR3 bases: TGTGCCAGCAGCTTAGAATGGGGGCCGAATCAGCCCCAGCATTTT.

V is TRBV2 and J is TRBJ1-5; perhaps TRBD1 as D (6 bases). This CDR3 has 14 amino acids. The germline gives CDR1 SNHLY, CDR2 FYNNEI. V shed 7 bases and J shed 3 bases, with 13 bases lying between them. The CDR3 reads CASMNPGDNQPQHF. CDR3 DNA sequence: TGTGCCAGCATGAACCCAGGGGACAATCAGCCCCAGCATTTT. Complete variable domain (other parts from reference TRBV2 and TRBJ1-5): EPEVTQTPSHQVTQMGQEVILRCVPISNHLYFYWYRQILGQKVEFLVSFYNNEISEKSEIFDDQFSVERPDGSNFTLKIRSTKLEDSAMYFCASMNPGDNQPQHFGDGTRLSIL.

V usage is TRBV4-1 and J usage is TRBJ1-1; D is uncertain. There are 14 residues in the CDR3. The germline CDR1 and CDR2 sequences are MGHRA and YSYEKL. V shed 4 bases and J shed 4 bases, with 13 bases lying between them. This chain's CDR3 is CASSLEEGSTEAFF. CDR3 coding DNA: TGCGCCAGCAGCCTAGAGGAGGGCTCCACTGAAGCTTTCTTT.

This clonotype was seen more than once but under ten times. The J gene is TRBJ2-3, the V gene TRBV28, with 15 bases aligning to TRBD2. CDR1 and CDR2 from the germline V gene are MDHEN and SYDVKM. V trimming: 6 bases; J trimming: 7 bases; junction bases outside the gene matches: 8. The length of the CDR3 is 16 residues. CDR3 DNA: TGTGCCAGCAGATCCCCGGGACTAGCGGGAGGTAATACGCAGTATTTT. It translates to CASRSPGLAGGNTQYF.